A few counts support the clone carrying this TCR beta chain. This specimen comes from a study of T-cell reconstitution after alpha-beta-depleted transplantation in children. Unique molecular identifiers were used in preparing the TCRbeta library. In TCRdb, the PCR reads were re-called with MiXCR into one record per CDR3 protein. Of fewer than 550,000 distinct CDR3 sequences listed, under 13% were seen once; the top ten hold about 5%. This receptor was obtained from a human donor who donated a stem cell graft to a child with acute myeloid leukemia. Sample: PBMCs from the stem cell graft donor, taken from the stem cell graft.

CDR3 sequence reads: CASSLTGAPPRDEQFF. The CDR3 nucleotides read TGTGCCAGCAGCTTGACCGGGGCCCCCCCCCGGGATGAGCAGTTCTTC. The rearrangement links TRBV5-4 to TRBJ2-1; D tentatively reads TRBD1 or TRBD2 (5 bases each). Trimming removed 1 base from V and 8 bases from J, with 19 bases in between. In germline, CDR1 is SGHNT, CDR2 YYREEE (reference sequence). The CDR3 is 16 residues long.